This entry describes one TCR beta chain. The antigen is not known. The data belong to a study of T-cell memory formation after mild COVID-19. After removal of 8 bases from V and 8 bases from J, the junction contained 13 bases not matched to a gene. Germline-derived CDR1 and CDR2 are SQVTM and ANQGSEA. The CDR3 contains 13 residues. Study-wide results and limits: CD8+ contracting clones occupied EMRA, while CD4+ ones occupied mainly CM and EM. Some clones that responded were present in memory (sampled pre-infection), which suggests cross-reactive memory joined. Proof of SARS-CoV-2 specificity was absent for the second-wave clones that crested on day 37. There was a balanced CD4/CD8 profile in clones contracting day 15 to 85, and later expanders leaned CD4+.

TCRdb reanalysed the 5' RACE reads using MiXCR and keeps one entry per CDR3 protein. The sample contains around 250,000 distinct CDR3 sequences, 15% to 20% of which appear only once. The sample consisted of PBMCs or a T cell subset sorted from them (not recorded which). This clonotype was obtained from a man aged 18 to 35 who had mild COVID-19 (a few samples of this study predate the infection). Cell type and time point are not known. The rearrangement links TRBV29-1 to TRBJ1-2; TRBD1 matches at 8 bases. CDR3 coding DNA: TGCAGCTCAGGGGGCCAGTGGGCTTCGGGCTACACCTTC. This codes for CSSGGQWASGYTF.